One and the same sample provided the 25 T cell receptor beta chains below, sequenced in a study of blood T cell repertoires in COVID-19. Profiling relied on immunoSEQ multiplex PCR, and the TCRdb table lists in-frame clones only, not all of them. The table includes around 75,000 clones, about 88% detected once. Sequencing used peripheral blood. These receptors were collected from a man aged 65 to 85 with active COVID-19.

This rearrangement joins TRBV7-6 to TRBJ1-2, with 11 bases aligning to TRBD1. V gave up 4 bases and J gave up 8 bases; unmatched junction bases: 12. Germline-derived CDR1 and CDR2 are SGHVS and FNYEAQ. The CDR3 contains 16 residues. The CDR3 nucleotides read TGTGCCAGCAGCTCCCGGACAGGGGGCTCGGCGGGGGGCTACACCTTC. Residues: CASSSRTGGSAGGYTF.

The chain recombines TRBV30 with TRBJ2-1, with D possibly TRBD2 on 6 matching bases. V was trimmed by 0 bases and J by 9 bases, leaving 12 bases between them. The CDR3 runs to 13 residues. CDR1 GTSNPN and CDR2 SVGIG come from the germline V gene (reference sequence). CDR3 in DNA: TGTGCCTGGAGTGTAGGGCGGGACCGTGAGCAGTTCTTC. Translating gives CAWSVGRDREQFF.

V is TRBV5-1 and J is TRBJ2-5; 13 positions match TRBD2. The CDR3 consists of 15 residues. V lost 4 bases and J lost 4; bases outside the gene matches: 4. Germline V gene sequence: CDR1 SGHRS, CDR2 YFSETQ. CDR3 sequence reads: CASSELAGGAETQYF. CDR3 DNA sequence: TGCGCCAGCAGCGAACTAGCGGGAGGGGCAGAGACCCAGTACTTC.

The chain joins TRBV4-1 to TRBJ1-2, with D possibly TRBD1 on 6 matching bases. The CDR3 covers 16 residues. Trimming left V 1 base short and J 7 bases short, with 19 bases between. From germline, CDR1 is MGHRA and CDR2 YSYEKL. This CDR3 reads CASSQVAQGLFGGYTF. DNA of the CDR3: TGCGCCAGCAGCCAAGTGGCCCAGGGGTTATTCGGTGGCTACACCTTC.

The rearrangement links TRBV4-3 to TRBJ1-6; 11 positions match TRBD1. V lost 0 bases to trimming and J lost 10 bases; unmatched junction nucleotides: 5. The CDR3 is 16 amino acids. From germline, CDR1 is LGHNA and CDR2 YSLEER. The CDR3 DNA is TGCGCCAGCAGCCAAGATGGGACAGGGGGTAGCTCACCCCTCCACTTT. Its translation is CASSQDGTGGSSPLHF.

The chain carries TRBV5-1 and TRBJ2-7; D might be TRBD2 (5 bases). V was shortened by 4 bases and J by 7 bases, with 21 bases between the two germline ends. The CDR3 consists of 15 residues. In germline, CDR1 is SGHRS, CDR2 YFSETQ. The CDR3 here is CASSLVPGNQLEQYF. The CDR3 DNA reads TGCGCCAGCAGCCTCGTACCGGGGAACCAATTGGAGCAGTACTTC.

The V call is TRBV6-2 or TRBV6-3, the J call TRBJ1-6, with 8 bases matching TRBD1. Germline trimming cut 5 bases from V and 7 bases from J; bases unmatched to any gene: 4. The germline V gene encodes CDR1 MNHEY and CDR2 SVGEGT. The CDR3 loop spans 14 amino acids. In nucleotides, the CDR3 is TGTGCCAGCAGTCGACAGGGGCGCAATTCACCCCTCCACTTT. It codes for CASSRQGRNSPLHF.

The rearrangement links TRBV5-1 to TRBJ2-7; 12 nucleotides agree with TRBD2. The CDR3 totals 15 residues. The germline V gene has CDR1 SGHRS and CDR2 YFSETQ. The junction had 5 bases not matched to a gene; V was cut back by 4 bases and J by 3 bases. The CDR3 sequence: CASSRLAGANYEQYF. In nucleotides, the CDR3 is TGCGCCAGCAGCAGACTAGCGGGAGCGAACTACGAGCAGTACTTC.

The gene calls are TRBV19 and TRBJ2-7, with 12 bases fitting TRBD1. This CDR3 has 14 amino acids. Losses at the gene ends were 10 bases for V and 2 bases for J; bases not matched to a gene: 6. CDR1 and CDR2 (germline): LNHDA, SQIVND (reference sequence). The CDR3 spells CATRGTGGTYEQYF. DNA for the CDR3: TGTGCCACCCGTGGGACAGGGGGCACCTACGAGCAGTACTTC.

This rearrangement joins TRBV6-2 or TRBV6-3 to TRBJ2-3; D is unclear. The CDR3 extends over 18 amino acids. Germline lookup yields CDR1 MNHEY and CDR2 SVGEGT. The V and J ends lost 5 bases and 2 bases respectively, with 23 bases between them. This CDR3 reads CASSQPTPVAELTDTQYF. In nucleotides, the CDR3 is TGTGCCAGCAGTCAACCCACCCCGGTAGCAGAGCTCACAGATACGCAGTATTTT.

The J gene is TRBJ2-7, the V gene TRBV29-1, with a weak D call TRBD1 (6 bases). The V and J ends lost 3 bases and 5 bases respectively, with 11 bases between them. Germline V gives CDR1 SQVTM, CDR2 ANQGSEA. CDR3 length: 12 amino acids. The CDR3 sequence: CSVENPGDEQYF. For the CDR3, the DNA is TGCAGCGTTGAGAATCCAGGGGACGAGCAGTACTTC.

This rearrangement joins TRBV19 to TRBJ2-1, with 8 bases identical to TRBD2. V shed 6 bases, J shed 7 bases, and the junction held 14 bases outside the gene matches. This CDR3 has 16 amino acids. CDR1 is LNHDA, CDR2 SQIVND, per germline (reference sequence). The CDR3 region is CASSSNLAGPPNEQFF. In nucleotides, the CDR3 is TGTGCCAGTAGCAGCAACCTAGCGGGCCCCCCGAATGAGCAGTTCTTC.

The chain has TRBV6-6 and TRBJ2-1; 8 nucleotides match TRBD1. This CDR3 is 16 amino acids long. CDR1 and CDR2 from the germline V gene are MNHNY and SVGAGI (reference sequence). Unmatched junction bases numbered 10, after V lost 0 bases and J lost 9 bases. CDR3 bases: TGTGCCAGCAGTTACTCGACAGGGGCCACGGCGGGTGAGCAGTTCTTC. Translation gives CASSYSTGATAGEQFF.

The chain employs TRBV28 and TRBJ1-5, with 11 nucleotides matching TRBD1. V trimming: 6 bases; J trimming: 3 bases; junction bases outside the gene matches: 4. Germline V lookup: CDR1 MDHEN, CDR2 SYDVKM. This CDR3 comprises 15 residues. The CDR3 is CASRGTGGLNQPQHF. The CDR3 DNA sequence: TGTGCCAGCAGGGGGACAGGGGGACTCAATCAGCCCCAGCATTTT. Looking up the rest from reference TRBV28 and TRBJ1-5 gives the full variable domain: DVKVTQSSRYLVKRTGEKVFLECVQDMDHENMFWYRQDPGLGLRLIYFSYDVKMKEKGDIPEGYSVSREKKERFSLILESASTNQTSMYLCASRGTGGLNQPQHFGDGTRLSIL.

This rearrangement joins TRBV23-1 to TRBJ2-3; 7 bases align to TRBD2. TRBV23-1 is designated an ORF whose function remains uncertain. The V and J ends lost 0 bases and 4 bases, in that order; junction bases with no gene match: 4. This CDR3 is 15 amino acids long. CDR3 bases: TGCGCCAGCAGTCAATCTGGCGGGAGCTCAGATACGCAGTATTTT. It translates to CASSQSGGSSDTQYF.

As DNA, the CDR3 is TGTGCCAGCAGCCCTCAGACAGGGGGTTATGAGCAGTTCTTC. This codes for CASSPQTGGYEQFF. The chain is built from TRBV11-2 and TRBJ2-1; TRBD1 agrees at 9 bases. This CDR3 has 14 residues. With V trimmed by 5 bases and J by 8 bases, 7 bases remained unmatched. Germline V gene sequence: CDR1 SGHAT, CDR2 FQNNGV.

This sequence joins TRBV2 and TRBJ1-5, with 7 positions matching TRBD1. The J segment lost 2 bases and the V segment lost 6 bases, leaving 7 bases of the junction unmatched. The CDR3 sequence is 15 residues long. Germline CDR1 reads SNHLY; CDR2 reads FYNNEI. The CDR3 nucleotides read TGTGCCAGCAGCGCCCCGGGACAGCGCAATCAGCCCCAGCATTTT. The encoded protein is CASSAPGQRNQPQHF.

This rearrangement joins TRBV7-2 to TRBJ2-2, with D possibly matching TRBD1 (6 bases). Trimming removed 2 bases from V and 5 bases from J, with 12 bases in between. The germline gives CDR1 SGHTA, CDR2 FQGNSA. There are 15 residues in the CDR3. CDR3 amino acids: CASSLWGTKTGELFF. CDR3 nucleotide sequence: TGTGCCAGCAGCTTATGGGGGACAAAAACCGGGGAGCTGTTTTTT.

The chain joins TRBV27 to TRBJ2-6; a weak D match, TRBD1 (5 bases). Trimming removed 5 bases at V and 0 bases at J, with 20 bases between. CDR3 length equals 19 residues. Germline CDR1 and CDR2: MNHEY and SMNVEV (reference sequence). The DNA for the CDR3 is TGTGCCAGCAGTCCGCACGACAGTACAAGATACTCTGGGGCCAACGTCCTGACTTTC. This gives the protein CASSPHDSTRYSGANVLTF.

The genes are TRBV14 and TRBJ2-7, with a possible D match to TRBD2 (5 bases). The germline gives CDR1 SGHDN, CDR2 FVKESK. Trimming stripped 1 base from V and 6 bases from J, with 10 bases between. CDR3 length: 13 residues. The CDR3 here is CASSQVGGSEQYF. In DNA, the CDR3 is TGTGCCAGCAGCCAAGTAGGAGGTTCCGAGCAGTACTTC.

The V call is TRBV30, the J call TRBJ2-7, with TRBD2 identical over 7 bases. Germline V lookup: CDR1 GTSNPN, CDR2 SVGIG (reference sequence). V dropped 2 bases and J dropped 2; count of bases not matched to a gene: 12. The CDR3 extends over 16 amino acids. CDR3 nucleotides: TGTGCCTGGAGTCCTGGGGGGGGAGGACCACCCTACGAGCAGTACTTC. It encodes CAWSPGGGGPPYEQYF.

V is TRBV24-1 and J is TRBJ2-2; maybe TRBD2 (6 bases). Germline CDR1 is KGHDR and CDR2 is SFDVKD. The CDR3 is 13 residues long. V was pared by 9 bases and J by 2 bases, with 9 bases between. CDR3 amino acids: CATGTQNTGELFF. In nucleotides, the CDR3 is TGTGCCACCGGGACTCAAAACACCGGGGAGCTGTTTTTT.

V gene TRBV19 combines with J gene TRBJ2-5; 11 bases map to TRBD2. Germline assignment: CDR1 LNHDA and CDR2 SQIVND (reference sequence). V dropped 6 bases and J dropped 5; count of bases not matched to a gene: 17. The CDR3 sequence is 18 residues long. The CDR3 is CASSQTSGISYPLETQYF. DNA of the CDR3: TGTGCCAGTAGCCAGACTAGCGGGATTTCCTATCCGCTGGAGACCCAGTACTTC.

V is TRBV9 and J is TRBJ2-5; TRBD1 might be the D (6 bases). Germline CDR1 reads SGDLS; CDR2 reads YYNGEE. The CDR3 sequence is 16 residues long. The germline V and J ends were trimmed by 0 bases and 3 bases, with 15 bases remaining between them. The CDR3 is CASSVALARGEETQYF. The CDR3 nucleotides are TGTGCCAGCAGCGTAGCCCTGGCCAGGGGTGAAGAGACCCAGTACTTC.

CDR3 in amino acids: CASSFRASSSTDTQYF. The CDR3 DNA reads as TGTGCCAGCAGCTTTCGCGCATCGTCTAGCACAGATACGCAGTATTTT. The J gene is TRBJ2-3, the V gene TRBV7-6; D remains unclear. The germline CDR1 and CDR2 sequences are SGHVS and FNYEAQ. The CDR3 extends over 16 amino acids. V gave up 3 bases and J gave up 0 bases, with 13 bases separating them.